These 29 T cell receptor beta chains were sequenced from one sample in a study of CD8 T cells in Susac syndrome. RNA in amounts of about 0.45 to 1 ug was reverse transcribed with random hexamers. Using its own MiXCR run on the immunoSEQ multiplex PCR reads, TCRdb lists one record per CDR3 protein. This sample has hundreds of thousands of distinct CDR3 sequences, with approximately 89% found just once. Sequenced: CD8+ T cells from PBMCs. These receptors were collected from a human donor with multiple sclerosis.

The V gene is TRBV7-2, the J gene TRBJ2-5; possible D gene TRBD2, 6 bases. Germline CDR1 is SGHTA and CDR2 is FQGNSA. The CDR3 totals 13 residues. V was shortened by 4 bases and J by 2 bases, with 8 bases between the two germline ends. The CDR3 coding sequence is TGTGCCAGCAGCTCGGGACTGCAAGAGACCCAGTACTTC. Translated: CASSSGLQETQYF.

The chain carries TRBV25-1 and TRBJ2-2; D is unclear. The germline gives CDR1 MGHDK, CDR2 SYGVNS. The V end was cut by 6 bases, the J end by 6 bases, with 8 bases between. This CDR3 has 12 amino acids. The CDR3: CASSVVPGELFF. Written as DNA, the CDR3 is TGTGCCAGCAGCGTCGTACCCGGGGAGCTGTTTTTT.

V usage is TRBV7-3 and J usage is TRBJ2-3; the D gene could be TRBD1 or TRBD2 (5 bases each). Germline-derived CDR1 and CDR2 are SGHTA and FQGTGA. This CDR3 region has 14 residues. V shed 2 bases and J shed 7 bases, with 13 bases lying between them. The CDR3, as DNA: TGTGCCAGCAGCTTATTACGGGACCCGCATACGCAGTATTTT. As protein: CASSLLRDPHTQYF. Variable domain in full (rest from reference TRBV7-3 and TRBJ2-3): GAGVSQTPSNKVTEKGKYVELRCDPISGHTALYWYRQSLGQGPEFLIYFQGTGAADDSGLPNDRFFAVRPEGSVSTLKIQRTERGDSAVYLCASSLLRDPHTQYFGPGTRLTVL.

The chain is built from TRBV9 and TRBJ2-7; a possible D gene is TRBD2 (6 bases). The CDR3 spans 18 residues. Germline V gives CDR1 SGDLS, CDR2 YYNGEE. V dropped 4 bases and J dropped 5 bases, with 28 bases sitting between them. CDR3 sequence: CASSTYIGCAGKRNEQYF. CDR3 coding DNA: TGTGCCAGCAGCACTTATATCGGTTGCGCGGGGAAGAGGAACGAGCAGTACTTC.

The chain uses TRBV12-3 or TRBV12-4 and TRBJ2-1; no clear D gene. Trimming took off 3 bases at V and 0 bases at J, with 9 bases between the two ends. The CDR3 contains 15 residues. CDR3 sequence reads: CASSLESPSYNEQFF. CDR3 DNA: TGTGCCAGCAGTTTGGAATCCCCCTCCTACAATGAGCAGTTCTTC.

The rearrangement links TRBV23-1 to TRBJ1-5; D possibly corresponds to TRBD1 (5 bases). TRBV23-1 is known as an ORF, though its function is uncertain. Trimming took off 2 bases at V and 3 bases at J, with 14 bases between the two ends. This CDR3 has 16 amino acids. The CDR3 protein is CASSQRGRAHNQPQHF. The CDR3 DNA reads as TGCGCCAGCAGTCAACGGGGCAGGGCCCACAATCAGCCCCAGCATTTT.

V usage is TRBV12-3 or TRBV12-4 and J usage is TRBJ1-1; the match to TRBD1 covers 10 bases. Losses at the gene ends were 7 bases for V and 6 bases for J; bases not matched to a gene: 8. This CDR3 is 14 amino acids long. CDR3 residues: CASTRQGARPEAFF. CDR3 nucleotide sequence: TGTGCCAGCACCCGACAGGGGGCAAGGCCTGAAGCTTTCTTT.

About this clonotype: Compared with germline, one end of the junction differs, possibly owing to a read error. The chain has TRBV20-1 and TRBJ2-7; D assignment may be TRBD1 or TRBD2 (5 bases each). The CDR3 sequence is 12 residues long. Germline V gene data show CDR1 as DFQATT and CDR2 as SNEGSKA (reference sequence). CDR3 loop: CSARLSYQGDDF. The CDR3 DNA reads as TGCAGTGCTAGACTCAGCTATCAGGGAGACGACTTC.

This chain connects TRBV7-9 to TRBJ2-3, with D possibly being TRBD2 (6 bases). Deletions cut 1 base from V and 1 base from J, with 18 bases between. Germline V gives CDR1 SEHNR, CDR2 FQNEAQ (reference sequence). CDR3 length: 18 amino acids. CDR3 sequence reads: CASSLEYRREKGTDTQYF. CDR3 nucleotide sequence: TGTGCCAGCAGCTTAGAGTATCGCCGGGAGAAGGGCACAGATACGCAGTATTTT.

The rearrangement links TRBV6-2 or TRBV6-3 to TRBJ1-1, with no clear D. CDR3 length: 14 residues. Germline CDR1 is MNHEY and CDR2 is SVGEGT. Trimming cost V 6 bases and J 2 bases, with 13 bases left between them. The CDR3: CASSWGFDNTEAFF. CDR3 nucleotide sequence: TGTGCCAGCAGCTGGGGTTTTGACAACACTGAAGCTTTCTTT.

This chain uses TRBV28 with TRBJ2-7; D unclear. CDR1 MDHEN and CDR2 SYDVKM come from the germline V gene. Trimming shortened V by 7 bases and J by 7 bases, and 17 bases separated the two germline ends. The CDR3 length is 13 residues. CDR3: CASTTSGVWEQYF. The DNA for the CDR3 is TGTGCCAGCACCACTTCTGGGGTTTGGGAGCAGTACTTC.

V and J are TRBV20-1 and TRBJ2-7; possible D gene TRBD1, 7 bases. The CDR3 is made up of 16 amino acids. CDR1 is DFQATT, CDR2 SNEGSKA, per germline (reference sequence). The ends were cut back, 0 bases at V and 0 bases at J, with 15 bases in the middle. As DNA, the CDR3 is TGCAGTGCTAGAGAGGTGGAGGGGGCGAGCTCCTACGAGCAGTACTTC. Amino acids: CSAREVEGASSYEQYF.

This clonotype was observed a handful of times. The chain joins TRBV6-5 to TRBJ2-1; 8 bases are shared with TRBD1. Trimming removed 4 bases from V and 3 bases from J; junction bases left unmatched: 5. There are 15 residues in the CDR3. Germline V lookup: CDR1 MNHEY, CDR2 SVGAGI. The CDR3 is CASSSTGTGYNEQFF. Here the CDR3 DNA reads TGTGCCAGCAGTTCCACCGGGACAGGCTACAATGAGCAGTTCTTC.

The gene calls are TRBV9 and TRBJ2-7, with a tentative D call TRBD1 (5 bases). There are 15 residues in the CDR3. Per the germline V gene, CDR1 is SGDLS and CDR2 is YYNGEE. V was clipped by 0 bases and J by 0 bases, with 10 bases between them. The CDR3: CASSVEGSPSYEQYF. The CDR3 DNA sequence: TGTGCCAGCAGCGTAGAGGGGTCCCCCTCCTACGAGCAGTACTTC.

The V and J genes are TRBV12-3 or TRBV12-4 and TRBJ2-1; D unresolved. CDR3 length equals 14 residues. V was shortened by 8 bases and J by 5 bases, with 16 bases between the two germline ends. CDR3 region: CASGIGGRNNEQFF. The CDR3 DNA follows: TGTGCCAGCGGGATTGGCGGCCGCAACAATGAGCAGTTCTTC.

This clonotype was seen just once. This chain connects TRBV4-3 to TRBJ2-7; a weak D match, TRBD1 (6 bases). The CDR3 spans 13 residues. The germline V gene has CDR1 LGHNA and CDR2 YSLEER. Trimming removed 4 bases at V and 6 bases at J, with 13 bases between. CDR3 sequence reads: CASSLTGTPEQYF. The CDR3 coding sequence is TGCGCCAGCAGCCTTACCGGGACACCCGAGCAGTACTTC.

The chain has TRBV6-2 or TRBV6-3 and TRBJ2-2; D might be TRBD1 (5 bases). This CDR3 spans 13 amino acids. The ends were cut back, 6 bases at V and 4 bases at J, with 9 bases in the middle. The germline gives CDR1 MNHEY, CDR2 SVGEGT. CDR3 coding DNA: TGTGCCAGCAGGGGGCTGGGCACCGGGGAGCTGTTTTTT. It is translated as CASRGLGTGELFF.

In nucleotides, the CDR3 is TGTGCCAGCAGTTACAGGACGGAATCACCCTCCTACGAGCAGTACTTC. Protein: CASSYRTESPSYEQYF. V is TRBV6-2 or TRBV6-3 and J is TRBJ2-7; D unresolved. The length of the CDR3 is 16 residues. Trimming took off 2 bases at V and 0 bases at J, with 14 bases between the two ends. CDR1 and CDR2 from the germline V gene are MNHEY and SVGEGT.

The chain uses TRBV27 and TRBJ2-7; the D is unclear. This CDR3 region has 13 residues. Germline CDR1 reads MNHEY; CDR2 reads SMNVEV (reference sequence). Trimming left V 4 bases short and J 0 bases short, with 7 bases between. The CDR3 region has the DNA TGTGCCAGCAGTTGGACGTACTCCTACGAGCAGTACTTC. Its translation: CASSWTYSYEQYF.

The CDR3: CASSFFLHTEAFF. The CDR3 coding sequence is TGTGCCAGCAGTTTCTTCCTCCACACTGAAGCTTTCTTT. This chain joins TRBV12-3 or TRBV12-4 and TRBJ1-1; unclear D gene. The CDR3 length is 13 residues. V was shortened by 3 bases and J by 3 bases, with 8 bases between the two germline ends.

V and J are TRBV30 and TRBJ2-3; no definite D call. CDR3 length: 13 amino acids. From germline, CDR1 is GTSNPN and CDR2 SVGIG (reference sequence). Trimming left V 1 base short and J 1 base short, with 6 bases between. The CDR3 nucleotides read TGTGCCTGGAGTGGGGCGGGCACAGATACGCAGTATTTT. This sequence encodes CAWSGAGTDTQYF.

This clonotype was found once. The V and J genes are TRBV6-2 or TRBV6-3 and TRBJ2-5; a weak D match, TRBD1 (5 bases). This CDR3 contains 14 residues. V dropped 7 bases and J dropped 2 bases, with 14 bases sitting between them. CDR1 and CDR2 (germline): MNHEY, SVGEGT. In nucleotides, the CDR3 is TGTGCCAGCATTCCGACAGCACTTCAAGAGACCCAGTACTTC. This codes for CASIPTALQETQYF.

This chain connects TRBV20-1 to TRBJ2-1; 11 bases align to TRBD2. This CDR3 spans 15 amino acids. V dropped 6 bases and J dropped 2; count of bases not matched to a gene: 6. Germline CDR1 DFQATT, CDR2 SNEGSKA (reference sequence). The CDR3 protein is CSAPGLAGAYNEQFF. DNA of the CDR3: TGCAGTGCGCCCGGACTAGCGGGTGCCTACAATGAGCAGTTCTTC.

This chain uses TRBV12-3 or TRBV12-4 with TRBJ2-7, with D possibly matching TRBD1 (6 bases). This CDR3 region has 16 residues. The V end was cut by 4 bases, the J end by 4 bases, with 20 bases between. The CDR3 DNA reads as TGTGCCAGCAGTTCCCTCCTAGAACTAGGGGGATACGAGCAGTACTTC. This codes for CASSSLLELGGYEQYF.

The chain is built from TRBV29-1 and TRBJ2-5; D is uncertain. The V end lost 3 bases, the J end lost 4 bases, and 6 bases lay between the germline ends. In germline, CDR1 is SQVTM, CDR2 ANQGSEA. The CDR3 runs to 11 residues. The DNA for the CDR3 is TGCAGCGTTGAGGTTGGAGAGACCCAGTACTTC. This sequence encodes CSVEVGETQYF. Full variable domain (rest looked up from reference TRBV29-1 and TRBJ2-5): SAVISQKPSRDICQRGTSLTIQCQVDSQVTMMFWYRQQPGQSLTLIATANQGSEATYESGFVIDKFPISRPNLTFSTLTVSNMSPEDSSIYLCSVEVGETQYFGPGTRLLVL.

V and J are TRBV12-3 or TRBV12-4 and TRBJ2-4; 9 bases fit TRBD2. This CDR3 region has 18 residues. V was pared by 3 bases and J by 0 bases, with 9 bases of the junction left unmatched. The CDR3 coding sequence is TGTGCCAGCAGTTTCCTAGCGGGGAAGAAATTAGCCAAAAACATTCAGTACTTC. Translated, it gives CASSFLAGKKLAKNIQYF.

This sequence joins TRBV27 and TRBJ2-3, with D uncertain. The germline gives CDR1 MNHEY, CDR2 SMNVEV (reference sequence). V dropped 6 bases and J dropped 6 bases, with 13 bases sitting between them. The CDR3 loop spans 13 amino acids. The CDR3 nucleotides are TGTGCCAGCAGCCTCTCTAGAGCTGATACGCAGTATTTT. It is translated as CASSLSRADTQYF.

The V call is TRBV6-2 or TRBV6-3, the J call TRBJ2-7; tentatively, D is TRBD2 (5 bases). The CDR3 runs 16 residues. Per the germline V gene, CDR1 is MNHEY and CDR2 is SVGEGT. V lost 2 bases and J 5 bases, leaving 19 bases between the germline ends. CDR3: CASSYPGGSFLHEQYF. CDR3 DNA: TGTGCCAGCAGTTACCCTGGCGGGTCCTTTCTTCACGAGCAGTACTTC.

The chain recombines TRBV30 with TRBJ1-5; 7 nucleotides align to TRBD1. Germline V gives CDR1 GTSNPN, CDR2 SVGIG (reference sequence). The CDR3 is 13 amino acids. J gave up 0 bases and V 6 bases, and 2 bases lay outside the gene matches. In DNA form, the CDR3 reads TGTGCCTGTGGGACAGATAGCAATCAGCCCCAGCATTTT. Its translation: CACGTDSNQPQHF.